The sequence of this T cell receptor beta chain was determined in a study of blood T cell repertoires in COVID-19. Clones were sequenced by immunoSEQ multiplex PCR, and TCRdb holds only the in-frame ones, with some missing. The table has some 64,000 clones, 80% to 85% seen once; the top ten hold roughly a sixth. The junction had 8 bases not matched to a gene; V was cut back by 4 bases and J by 0 bases. This CDR3 is 17 amino acids long. Per the germline V gene, CDR1 is MGHRA and CDR2 is YSYEKL. The sequencing sample was made of peripheral blood. This chain links TRBV4-1 with TRBJ2-3; 9 positions agree with TRBD1. The clonotype was recovered from a man in his sixties with COVID-19, enrolled during active disease. CDR3 amino acids: CASSPKKDRGSTDTQYF. CDR3 bases: TGCGCCAGCAGCCCCAAGAAGGACAGGGGAAGCACAGATACGCAGTATTTT.